The T cell receptor (beta chain) under discussion was sequenced for a study of CD4 T cells in relation to SARS-CoV-2 and coronaviruses. Produced via immunoSEQ multiplex PCR; TCRdb's table is partial and in-frame only. The sample comprises around 15,000 clones, 82% of which are singletons, and 31% rests with the top ten. Before the COVID-19 pandemic, during about 2011-2019, CD4+ T cells were taken from unexposed donors. After ten to eleven days of culture, CD4+ T cells were isolated. As cell numbers allowed, unexposed-donor CD4+ T cells faced SARS-CoV-2 S/N and four cold-coronavirus spikes. PBMCs were plated at 1.5 million to 2 million per well in IL-2-containing medium. Trimming cost V 7 bases and J 0 bases, with 14 bases left between them. Looked up from germline, CDR1 is SGHRS and CDR2 is YFSETQ. The CDR3 is made up of 15 amino acids. For this clone: Its antigen remains unidentified.

The V gene is TRBV5-1, the J gene TRBJ1-3; the D gene is possibly TRBD1 (5 bases). The sample comprised CD4+ T cells from PBMCs, cultured in vitro. This TCR was sampled from a human donor in good health. CDR3 region: CASRRGGDSGNTIYF. The CDR3, as DNA: TGCGCCAGCCGTCGGGGGGGGGACTCTGGAAACACCATATATTTT.